These T cell receptor beta chains were read from a single sample in a study of response to subunit inactivated influenza vaccine. MiXCR, applied by TCRdb to the RT-PCR reads, yields one record per CDR3 protein. The sample has 650,000 or so distinct CDR3 sequences, 12% to 15% seen once; the top ten hold less than 9%. This specimen was PBMCs from blood, taken about 14 days before vaccination. The receptors originated from a man aged 50 or older who received an inactivated influenza vaccine. The CDR3 runs from the conserved cysteine through the conserved F or W.

v_gene: TRBV6-6; j_gene: TRBJ2-4; CDR3aa: CASSSQGEGIQYF
v_gene: TRBV12-3/TRBV12-4; j_gene: TRBJ1-4; CDR3aa: CASSLVVLVGQSTLFF
v_gene: TRBV6-1; j_gene: TRBJ1-4; CDR3aa: CASSEQYNEKLFF
v_gene: TRBV4-1; j_gene: TRBJ1-1; CDR3aa: CASSQDRFMNTEAFF
v_gene: TRBV27; j_gene: TRBJ1-1; CDR3aa: CASSLSGAGATEAFF
v_gene: TRBV6-2/TRBV6-3; j_gene: TRBJ2-1; CDR3aa: CASSKYRGIYNEQFF
v_gene: TRBV14; j_gene: TRBJ2-3; CDR3aa: CASSQGERVATDTQYF
v_gene: TRBV29-1; j_gene: TRBJ1-1; CDR3aa: CSVPGGGRVDTEAFF
v_gene: TRBV20-1; j_gene: TRBJ2-7; CDR3aa: CSARARTAPYEQYF
v_gene: TRBV5-1; j_gene: TRBJ2-7; CDR3aa: CASSLESGSRYEQYF
v_gene: TRBV5-6; j_gene: TRBJ2-7; CDR3aa: CASSWGQGGPYEQYF
v_gene: TRBV5-1; j_gene: TRBJ1-1; CDR3aa: CASSLDGRLMNTEAFF
v_gene: TRBV19; j_gene: TRBJ2-3; CDR3aa: CASSMYGEKDTQYF
v_gene: TRBV7-8; j_gene: TRBJ2-7; CDR3aa: CASSPGADRVHSYEQYF
v_gene: TRBV7-2; j_gene: TRBJ2-5; CDR3aa: CASSLELQEIQYF
v_gene: TRBV2; j_gene: TRBJ2-3; CDR3aa: CASSSLLAGAGGTQYF
v_gene: TRBV6-1; j_gene: TRBJ1-4; CDR3aa: CASSARREKLFF
v_gene: TRBV12-3/TRBV12-4; j_gene: TRBJ2-5; CDR3aa: CASSLRGGVETQYF
v_gene: TRBV4-1; j_gene: TRBJ1-2; CDR3aa: CASSQVVTENYGYTF
v_gene: TRBV12-3/TRBV12-4; j_gene: TRBJ1-1; CDR3aa: CASSLRGSAEAFF
v_gene: TRBV10-3; j_gene: TRBJ2-5; CDR3aa: CAISEIGVAETQYF
v_gene: TRBV2; j_gene: TRBJ2-7; CDR3aa: CASKLAGVGEQYF
v_gene: TRBV12-3/TRBV12-4; j_gene: TRBJ1-1; CDR3aa: CASSLDSGAFF
v_gene: TRBV15; j_gene: TRBJ2-1; CDR3aa: CATKVGPGGNEQFF
v_gene: TRBV6-1; j_gene: TRBJ2-2; CDR3aa: CASRGRDRSNTGELFF
v_gene: TRBV12-3/TRBV12-4; j_gene: TRBJ2-5; CDR3aa: CASSRSEQETQYF
v_gene: TRBV10-3; j_gene: TRBJ2-3; CDR3aa: CAISPTTTTDTQYF
v_gene: TRBV27; j_gene: TRBJ2-5; CDR3aa: CASSPAGWYSGHKETQYF
v_gene: TRBV10-3; j_gene: TRBJ2-5; CDR3aa: CAISPTGDETQYF
v_gene: TRBV5-1; j_gene: TRBJ2-1; CDR3aa: CASSKGQGASDEQFF